A single sample is the source of the 15 T cell receptor beta chains below, sequenced in a study of blood T cell repertoires in COVID-19. Some clones are missing from TCRdb's copy, which holds only in-frame ones; the method was immunoSEQ multiplex PCR. The table lists about 100,000 clones, 84% of them singletons. The sequenced sample was peripheral blood. Source of these receptors: a human donor in a cohort sampled during active COVID-19.

The chain recombines TRBV7-9 with TRBJ1-1, with D uncertain. Germline CDR1 reads SEHNR; CDR2 reads FQNEAQ (reference sequence). Trimming left V 1 base short and J 5 bases short, with 5 bases between. There are 12 residues in the CDR3. The CDR3 region is CASSLGETEAFF. DNA for the CDR3: TGTGCCAGCAGCTTAGGGGAGACTGAAGCTTTCTTT.

In this sample, this clone turned up once. The gene calls are TRBV5-1 and TRBJ2-7; 9 bases line up with TRBD2. The V gene end was trimmed by 3 bases and the J gene end by 2 bases; junction bases not matched to a gene: 9. Per the germline V gene, CDR1 is SGHRS and CDR2 is YFSETQ. The CDR3 has 16 amino acids. CDR3 sequence reads: CASSWGSSGGTYEQYF. In DNA, the CDR3 is TGCGCCAGCAGCTGGGGTAGTAGCGGGGGAACCTACGAGCAGTACTTC.

J is TRBJ2-3 and V is TRBV18; 14 bases line up with TRBD2. Looked up from germline, CDR1 is KGHSH and CDR2 is LQKENI. This CDR3 spans 17 amino acids. Unmatched junction bases numbered 3, after V lost 4 bases and J lost 0 bases. CDR3 in amino acids: CASSRLAGGPSTDTQYF. The CDR3 DNA sequence: TGTGCCAGCTCACGACTAGCGGGGGGGCCTAGCACAGATACGCAGTATTTT.

The J gene is TRBJ2-5, the V gene TRBV7-2; TRBD1 aligns across 8 bases. The V gene's germline CDR1 is SGHTA and CDR2 FQGNSA. The CDR3 covers 15 residues. V was clipped by 5 bases and J by 5 bases; unmatched bases: 10. CDR3 sequence reads: CASSPQNTGGETQYF. The CDR3 nucleotides read TGTGCCAGCAGCCCCCAAAATACAGGGGGTGAGACCCAGTACTTC.

This clone was recorded a few times. J is TRBJ1-6 and V is TRBV2, with TRBD1 matching over 7 bases. The germline V gene encodes CDR1 SNHLY and CDR2 FYNNEI. This CDR3 is 14 amino acids long. Unmatched junction bases numbered 7, after V lost 6 bases and J lost 8 bases. CDR3 in amino acids: CASRPRGTDSPLHF. The CDR3 DNA sequence: TGTGCCAGCAGGCCCAGGGGGACGGATTCACCCCTCCACTTT.

This chain links TRBV6-6 with TRBJ2-2; TRBD2 is a possible D gene (5 bases). Germline CDR1 is MNHNY and CDR2 is SVGAGI (reference sequence). The length of the CDR3 is 14 residues. Between the trimmed V and J ends, which lost 5 bases and 4 bases, there was a span of 11 bases. CDR3 sequence (DNA): TGTGCCAGCAGTAGGGAGAGGGCCACCGGGGAGCTGTTTTTT. As protein: CASSRERATGELFF.

V is TRBV12-3 or TRBV12-4 and J is TRBJ1-3; a possible D gene is TRBD1 (6 bases). The CDR3 length is 13 residues. Trimming shortened V by 7 bases and J by 4 bases, and 11 bases separated the two germline ends. The CDR3 reads CASTRTAGNTIYF. CDR3 bases: TGTGCCAGCACCCGGACAGCCGGAAACACCATATATTTT.

This rearrangement joins TRBV5-4 to TRBJ2-3, with D hard to call. The germline V gene has CDR1 SGHNT and CDR2 YYREEE (reference sequence). With 1 base removed from V and 0 bases from J, the gap between germline ends came to 6 bases. The CDR3 runs 14 residues. This CDR3 is CASSLYKSTDTQYF. The CDR3 coding sequence is TGTGCCAGCAGCTTGTACAAGAGCACAGATACGCAGTATTTT. Full variable domain (rest looked up from reference TRBV5-4 and TRBJ2-3): ETGVTQSPTHLIKTRGQQVTLRCSSQSGHNTVSWYQQALGQGPQFIFQYYREEENGRGNFPPRFSGLQFPNYSSELNVNALELDDSALYLCASSLYKSTDTQYFGPGTRLTVL.

The J gene is TRBJ2-3, the V gene TRBV2; 10 bases agree with TRBD2. Trimming at V came to 8 bases and at J to 1 base, leaving 3 bases not matched to a gene. The CDR3 extends over 14 amino acids. CDR1 and CDR2 from the germline V gene are SNHLY and FYNNEI. The CDR3 DNA reads TGTGCCAGCGGGGGACTAGCGCGCACAGATACGCAGTATTTT. Translated: CASGGLARTDTQYF.

The chain combines TRBV24-1 with TRBJ2-5; a weak D match, TRBD1 (5 bases). This CDR3 has 13 residues. The V end was cut by 6 bases, the J end by 5 bases, with 12 bases between. Germline CDR1 reads KGHDR; CDR2 reads SFDVKD. The CDR3 is CATSPQGSETQYF. CDR3 bases: TGTGCCACCAGTCCTCAGGGTTCGGAGACCCAGTACTTC.

This sequence joins TRBV19 and TRBJ2-2, with D unresolved. There are 13 residues in the CDR3. The V and J ends lost 3 bases and 4 bases respectively, with 6 bases between them. Germline CDR1 reads LNHDA; CDR2 reads SQIVND (reference sequence). The CDR3 region is CASSILSTGELFF. The CDR3 nucleotides are TGTGCCAGTAGTATTCTGAGCACCGGGGAGCTGTTTTTT.

The DNA of the CDR3 is TGTGCCAGCAGCTTAGCAGGGGGCGGCACTGAAGCTTTCTTT. Amino acids: CASSLAGGGTEAFF. The rearrangement links TRBV7-2 to TRBJ1-1; 7 bases are a match to TRBD1. The length of the CDR3 is 14 residues. CDR1 and CDR2 from the germline V gene are SGHTA and FQGNSA. Trimming took 0 bases from V and 4 from J; bases not matched to a gene: 2.

The chain uses TRBV5-8 and TRBJ2-7; 9 positions match TRBD1. Germline trimming cut 5 bases from V and 4 bases from J; bases unmatched to any gene: 10. This CDR3 comprises 15 residues. Germline CDR1 and CDR2: SGHTS and YDEGEE. The CDR3 reads CASSSTGTGFYEQYF. CDR3 DNA sequence: TGTGCCAGCAGTTCTACCGGGACAGGGTTTTACGAGCAGTACTTC.

This chain uses TRBV7-9 with TRBJ1-3; the D gene is possibly TRBD1 (5 bases). Germline-derived CDR1 and CDR2 are SEHNR and FQNEAQ (reference sequence). The CDR3 runs to 17 residues. V was cut by 1 base and J by 2 bases, with 15 bases left in between. The CDR3: CASSLGQGSAPGNTIYF. The DNA for the CDR3 is TGTGCCAGCAGCTTAGGGCAGGGATCGGCTCCTGGAAACACCATATATTTT.

The gene calls are TRBV2 and TRBJ2-2, with a weak D call TRBD2 (6 bases). This CDR3 spans 12 amino acids. Germline lookup yields CDR1 SNHLY and CDR2 FYNNEI. With 4 bases removed from V and 7 bases from J, the gap between germline ends came to 7 bases. This CDR3 reads CASSGGVGELFF. In DNA, the CDR3 is TGTGCCAGCAGTGGGGGGGTCGGGGAGCTGTTTTTT. Using reference TRBV2 and TRBJ2-2 for the parts outside the CDR3, the full variable domain is EPEVTQTPSHQVTQMGQEVILRCVPISNHLYFYWYRQILGQKVEFLVSFYNNEISEKSEIFDDQFSVERPDGSNFTLKIRSTKLEDSAMYFCASSGGVGELFFGEGSRLTVL.